These T cell receptor beta chains were read from a single sample in a study of beta chain features in type 1 diabetes. Assay: immunoSEQ multiplex PCR; the TCRdb copy retains only in-frame clones and omits some. This sample carries about 230,000 clones, about 9.3% of them seen once, and the ten largest clones take 0.03% to 0.04%. The specimen was naive CD4+ T cells from blood. All receptors derive from a woman aged 18 to 35 in good health. Both conserved end residues are part of each CDR3. Fields, in order: D gene, V gene, clone size, J gene, CDR3 DNA, CDR3 protein. The D gene is left open where the match is weak. Expanded clones are given a class, and other clones once, few, many or no size at all.

d_gene: -
v_gene: TRBV19
abundance: -
j_gene: TRBJ1-6
CDR3nt: TGTGCCAGTACACCCGTTACAGGGAATTCACCCCTCCACTTT
CDR3aa: CASTPVTGNSPLHF

d_gene: TRBD1
v_gene: TRBV7-6
abundance: -
j_gene: TRBJ2-7
CDR3nt: TGTGCCAGCAGCTACCTTGACAGGGACGTCGAGCAGTACTTC
CDR3aa: CASSYLDRDVEQYF

d_gene: TRBD1
v_gene: TRBV2
abundance: few
j_gene: TRBJ1-2
CDR3nt: TGTGCCAGCAGTAGACAGGGCGCCTATGGCTACACCTTC
CDR3aa: CASSRQGAYGYTF

d_gene: TRBD1
v_gene: TRBV6-5
abundance: -
j_gene: TRBJ2-5
CDR3nt: TGTGCCAGCAAACGGACAGGGGGAGAGACCCAGTACTTC
CDR3aa: CASKRTGGETQYF

d_gene: -
v_gene: TRBV4-2
abundance: many
j_gene: TRBJ1-1
CDR3nt: TGTGCCAGCAGCCCAGCTTCCGGGGGCACTGAAGCTTTCTTT
CDR3aa: CASSPASGGTEAFF

d_gene: -
v_gene: TRBV5-4
abundance: -
j_gene: TRBJ2-7
CDR3nt: TGTGCCAGCAGCAAGGGCTCAACAGGATTCTCCTACGAGCAGTACTTC
CDR3aa: CASSKGSTGFSYEQYF

d_gene: -
v_gene: TRBV4-1
abundance: -
j_gene: TRBJ1-3
CDR3nt: TGCGCCAGCAGCCAAGATCGGGAGTCTGGAAACACCATATATTTT
CDR3aa: CASSQDRESGNTIYF

d_gene: TRBD1
v_gene: TRBV5-1
abundance: -
j_gene: TRBJ2-3
CDR3nt: TGCGCCAGCAGCCCCCACGGACAGGCCGGGGATACGCAGTATTTT
CDR3aa: CASSPHGQAGDTQYF

d_gene: TRBD1
v_gene: TRBV7-9
abundance: few
j_gene: TRBJ1-1
CDR3nt: TGTGCCAGCAGCAGACAGGGGGACACTGAAGCTTTCTTT
CDR3aa: CASSRQGDTEAFF

d_gene: -
v_gene: TRBV4-1
abundance: few
j_gene: TRBJ1-2
CDR3nt: TGCGCCAGCAGCCAGACCGACGGGGGGCCATCCTATGGCTACACCTTC
CDR3aa: CASSQTDGGPSYGYTF

d_gene: TRBD1
v_gene: TRBV19
abundance: -
j_gene: TRBJ1-1
CDR3nt: TGTGCCAGTAGGCTACAGGGGTACACTGAAGCTTTCTTT
CDR3aa: CASRLQGYTEAFF

d_gene: -
v_gene: TRBV4-1
abundance: -
j_gene: TRBJ1-1
CDR3nt: TGCGCCAGCAGCCCCTTGGGGGCGACGAACACTGAAGCTTTCTTT
CDR3aa: CASSPLGATNTEAFF

d_gene: -
v_gene: TRBV5-6
abundance: few
j_gene: TRBJ1-5
CDR3nt: TGTGCCAGCAGCTCCTGGATACAGGGACGAAGTCAGCCCCAGCATTTT
CDR3aa: CASSSWIQGRSQPQHF

d_gene: TRBD1
v_gene: TRBV5-1
abundance: few
j_gene: TRBJ2-1
CDR3nt: TGCGCCAGCAGCTGGGGGACAGGGGACAATGAGCAGTTCTTC
CDR3aa: CASSWGTGDNEQFF

d_gene: -
v_gene: TRBV5-6
abundance: few
j_gene: TRBJ2-5
CDR3nt: TGTGCCAGCAGCGCCCCGGGGATGACGGAGACCCAGTACTTC
CDR3aa: CASSAPGMTETQYF

d_gene: -
v_gene: TRBV28
abundance: few
j_gene: TRBJ1-1
CDR3nt: TGTGCCAGCGATCACGGGAACACTGAAGCTTTCTTT
CDR3aa: CASDHGNTEAFF

d_gene: TRBD2
v_gene: TRBV11-1
abundance: few
j_gene: TRBJ2-5
CDR3nt: TGTGCCAGCAGCCTAGCGGGGGCCCACCAAGAGACCCAGTACTTC
CDR3aa: CASSLAGAHQETQYF

d_gene: -
v_gene: TRBV7-9
abundance: -
j_gene: TRBJ2-5
CDR3nt: TGTGCCAGCAGCAAGACATCTTTTGGAGAGACCCAGTACTTC
CDR3aa: CASSKTSFGETQYF

d_gene: -
v_gene: TRBV11-2
abundance: -
j_gene: TRBJ2-2
CDR3nt: TGTGCCAGCCGATTGAGCACCGGGGAGCTGTTTTTT
CDR3aa: CASRLSTGELFF

d_gene: TRBD2
v_gene: TRBV9
abundance: -
j_gene: TRBJ2-1
CDR3nt: TGTGCCAGCAGCCCAGGGACTAGCGGGAGGGCGGCAAATGAGCAGTTCTTC
CDR3aa: CASSPGTSGRAANEQFF